This T cell receptor (beta chain) emerged from a study of HIV-infected children after antiretroviral therapy interruption. The overall study: Continuous-treatment children had median age 8 years, interruption about 9.6 years. Weeks 0, 48 and 150 were sampled under continuous treatment.

The sample holds many counts of this clonotype. Antigen specificity is unknown. The length of the CDR3 is 15 residues. The ends were cut back, 0 bases at V and 4 bases at J, with 12 bases in the middle. Germline values: CDR1 SGHRS, CDR2 YFSETQ. RNA-based 3' RACE libraries used unique molecular identifiers. Each CDR3 protein gets one entry after TCRdb re-called the 3' RACE reads with MiXCR. This table holds approximately 95,000 distinct CDR3 sequences, 5.5% to 8.5% found once. Study results and caveats: Minor non-naive CD45RA+ populations, like EMRA or stem memory, might contaminate naive sorts.

Regarding treatment: PENTA 11 planned treatment interruption arm or continuous ART arm. This receptor was identified in a pool of human donors with HIV. Sample: CD45RA+ CD4+ T cells from PBMCs, pooled from several time points, taken from a donor given antiretroviral therapy, either interrupted or continuous. Subset defined: naive CD4+ CD45RA+ CD45RO- T cells. V and J are TRBV5-1 and TRBJ2-3, with D possibly TRBD1 on 5 matching bases. CDR3 protein: CASSLAAGNPDTQYF. CDR3 sequence (DNA): TGCGCCAGCAGCTTGGCGGCAGGGAACCCAGATACGCAGTATTTT. The full variable domain, with the rest looked up from reference TRBV5-1 and TRBJ2-3, is KAGVTQTPRYLIKTRGQQVTLSCSPISGHRSVSWYQQTPGQGLQFLFEYFSETQRNKGNFPGRFSGRQFSNSRSEMNVSTLELGDSALYLCASSLAAGNPDTQYFGPGTRLTVL.